Listed below are T cell receptor beta chains from one sample, sequenced in a study of STAT5B mutations in CD4+ large granular lymphocyte leukemia. Here immunoSEQ multiplex PCR was the method, and the copy in TCRdb shows in-frame clones only, minus some. The sample contains more than 40,000 clones, roughly 84% of which appear only once. Sequenced: CD4+ T cells from blood buffy coats. All receptors derive from a human donor in good health. Each CDR3 is given with its conserved first and last residue. Fields, in order: clone size, J gene, D gene, V gene, CDR3 DNA, CDR3 protein. The D gene is left open where the match is weak. Where a row states a size, it is once, few, many or the class of an expanded clone; other rows omit it.

abundance: .; j_gene: TRBJ2-2; d_gene: TRBD1; v_gene: TRBV18; CDR3nt: TGTGCCAGCCGCGCGGACAGGGCCACCGGGGAGCTGTTTTTT; CDR3aa: CASRADRATGELFF
abundance: .; j_gene: TRBJ2-7; d_gene: TRBD1; v_gene: TRBV18; CDR3nt: TGTGCCAGCTCACCATGGGGGACAGGTGGAGAGCAGTACTTC; CDR3aa: CASSPWGTGGEQYF
abundance: .; j_gene: TRBJ2-2; d_gene: TRBD2; v_gene: TRBV11-2; CDR3nt: TGTGCCAGCATCCGACTAGCGGGGGACACCGGGGAGCTGTTTTTT; CDR3aa: CASIRLAGDTGELFF
abundance: .; j_gene: TRBJ2-1; d_gene: .; v_gene: TRBV5-6; CDR3nt: TGTGCCAGCAGCTTGGTGGGGCTCGGGAATGAGCAGTTCTTC; CDR3aa: CASSLVGLGNEQFF
abundance: .; j_gene: TRBJ2-7; d_gene: TRBD1; v_gene: TRBV4-2; CDR3nt: TGTGCCAGCAGCCCAGGACAGGGGGCCTACGAGCAGTACTTC; CDR3aa: CASSPGQGAYEQYF
abundance: .; j_gene: TRBJ2-7; d_gene: .; v_gene: TRBV27; CDR3nt: TGTGCCAGCAGTGCCCCCCGGAAGATTGGGAGCTACGAGCAGTACTTC; CDR3aa: CASSAPRKIGSYEQYF
abundance: few; j_gene: TRBJ2-7; d_gene: TRBD1; v_gene: TRBV19; CDR3nt: TGTGCCAGTAGTGCTGACAGGGTTGGTGTGGGCGAGCAGTACTTC; CDR3aa: CASSADRVGVGEQYF
abundance: .; j_gene: TRBJ2-3; d_gene: TRBD2; v_gene: TRBV28; CDR3nt: TGTGCCAGCAGTTTATGGATGACTAGCGGCACAGATACGCAGTATTTT; CDR3aa: CASSLWMTSGTDTQYF
abundance: .; j_gene: TRBJ2-5; d_gene: .; v_gene: TRBV2; CDR3nt: TGTGCCAGCAGGCTCTTGGGAGTACAGACCCAGTACTTC; CDR3aa: CASRLLGVQTQYF
abundance: .; j_gene: TRBJ2-7; d_gene: .; v_gene: TRBV10-2; CDR3nt: TGCGCCAGCATACAAGGAGGGAGCTCCTACGAGCAGTACTTC; CDR3aa: CASIQGGSSYEQYF
abundance: few; j_gene: TRBJ1-2; d_gene: .; v_gene: TRBV7-9; CDR3nt: TGTGCCAGCAGCTTAAATGGAGGTCCCGGCTACACCTTC; CDR3aa: CASSLNGGPGYTF
abundance: .; j_gene: TRBJ2-7; d_gene: TRBD2; v_gene: TRBV4-2; CDR3nt: TGTGCCAGCAGCCAAGAGAGCGGGGCCTTCTACGAGCAGTACTTC; CDR3aa: CASSQESGAFYEQYF
abundance: .; j_gene: TRBJ1-2; d_gene: .; v_gene: TRBV5-4; CDR3nt: TGTGCCAGCAGCTTGGAAGCGGAGAACTATGGCTACACCTTC; CDR3aa: CASSLEAENYGYTF
abundance: .; j_gene: TRBJ2-3; d_gene: TRBD2; v_gene: TRBV4-1; CDR3nt: TGCGCCAGCAGCCCGCCGGGACTAGCGGGAGGGTCCGCCAATACGCAGTATTTT; CDR3aa: CASSPPGLAGGSANTQYF
abundance: .; j_gene: TRBJ2-7; d_gene: .; v_gene: TRBV11-2; CDR3nt: TGTGCCAGCAGCCCCAATGGGCGCGAGCAGTACTTC; CDR3aa: CASSPNGREQYF
abundance: few; j_gene: TRBJ2-7; d_gene: TRBD1; v_gene: TRBV28; CDR3nt: TGTGCCAGCAGGCGGGCCAGCGGGACAGGGGGCTACGAGCAGTACTTC; CDR3aa: CASRRASGTGGYEQYF
abundance: once; j_gene: TRBJ1-5; d_gene: TRBD1; v_gene: TRBV19; CDR3nt: TGTGCCAGTAGTATAGAACTGGGCAGGGGGAACACTCAGCCCCAGCATTTT; CDR3aa: CASSIELGRGNTQPQHF
abundance: .; j_gene: TRBJ1-6; d_gene: TRBD1; v_gene: TRBV6-5; CDR3nt: TGTGCCAGCGGGGGACAGAATAATTCACCCCTCCACTTT; CDR3aa: CASGGQNNSPLHF
abundance: .; j_gene: TRBJ2-3; d_gene: .; v_gene: TRBV5-1; CDR3nt: TGCGCCAGCAGCTTTGTGGGGGAGTACACAGATACGCAGTATTTT; CDR3aa: CASSFVGEYTDTQYF
abundance: .; j_gene: TRBJ1-2; d_gene: TRBD1; v_gene: TRBV7-9; CDR3nt: TGTGCCAGCAGCTTACAGGCGGGACAGGGATATGGCTACACCTTC; CDR3aa: CASSLQAGQGYGYTF
abundance: .; j_gene: TRBJ2-1; d_gene: TRBD2; v_gene: TRBV5-6; CDR3nt: TGTGCCAGCAGCTTGACGACTAGCGTGCATGAGCAGTTCTTC; CDR3aa: CASSLTTSVHEQFF
abundance: .; j_gene: TRBJ2-1; d_gene: TRBD1; v_gene: TRBV10-1; CDR3nt: TGCGCCAGCAGCCCCGGGACAGGGGGATACAATGAGCAGTTCTTC; CDR3aa: CASSPGTGGYNEQFF
abundance: .; j_gene: TRBJ2-1; d_gene: .; v_gene: TRBV5-4; CDR3nt: TGTGCCAGCAGCCCGGCAGGGGGGGACTACAATGAGCAGTTCTTC; CDR3aa: CASSPAGGDYNEQFF